The clone carrying this T cell receptor (beta chain) appeared once. This sample was included in a study of blood T cell repertoires in COVID-19. Looking at the study overall: There were acute and convalescent COVID-19 samples, and they came from the United States, Italy and Spain. Sources were T cells, B-cell-depleted T cells, or PBMCs; the material itself was cDNA or gDNA.

The length of the CDR3 is 13 residues. The germline V gene has CDR1 MDHEN and CDR2 SYDVKM. Trimming cost V 5 bases and J 9 bases; bases outside gene matches: 9. In the study's own analysis: It was from reference gene primer amplification that nucleated cell counts were estimated. Sequencing used immunoSEQ multiplex PCR; TCRdb keeps in-frame clones, though not all of them. V and J calls and clone size are copied from that table; D and trimming were computed from the DNA. Of around 130,000 clones in the sample, 70% to 85% were seen once. The sample was peripheral blood. The rearrangement joins TRBV28 to TRBJ1-2; 7 nucleotides line up with TRBD1. This sequence was found in a woman in her fifties or sixties with acute or convalescent COVID-19. CDR3 in amino acids: CASSGTEVFSYTF. CDR3 DNA: TGTGCCAGCAGTGGGACAGAAGTATTTAGCTACACCTTC.